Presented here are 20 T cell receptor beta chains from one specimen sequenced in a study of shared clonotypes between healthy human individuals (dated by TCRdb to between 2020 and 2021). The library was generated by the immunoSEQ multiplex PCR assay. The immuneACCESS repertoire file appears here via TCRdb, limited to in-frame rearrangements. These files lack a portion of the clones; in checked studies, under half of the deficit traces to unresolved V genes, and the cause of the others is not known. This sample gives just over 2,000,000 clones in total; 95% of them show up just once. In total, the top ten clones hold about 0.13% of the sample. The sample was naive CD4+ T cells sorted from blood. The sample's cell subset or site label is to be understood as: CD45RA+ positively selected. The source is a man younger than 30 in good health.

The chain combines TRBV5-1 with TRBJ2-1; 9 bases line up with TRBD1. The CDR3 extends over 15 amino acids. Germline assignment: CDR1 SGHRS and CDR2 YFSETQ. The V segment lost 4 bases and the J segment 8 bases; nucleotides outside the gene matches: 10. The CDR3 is CASSKWTGEGDEQFF. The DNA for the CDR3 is TGCGCCAGCAGCAAATGGACAGGGGAGGGCGATGAGCAGTTCTTC.

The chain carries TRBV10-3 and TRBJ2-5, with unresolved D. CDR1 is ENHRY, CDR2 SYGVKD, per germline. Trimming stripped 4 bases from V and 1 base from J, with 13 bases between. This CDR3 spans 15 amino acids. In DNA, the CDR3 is TGTGCCATCAGTGGCGGAGATACGGTCCAAGAGACCCAGTACTTC. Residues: CAISGGDTVQETQYF.

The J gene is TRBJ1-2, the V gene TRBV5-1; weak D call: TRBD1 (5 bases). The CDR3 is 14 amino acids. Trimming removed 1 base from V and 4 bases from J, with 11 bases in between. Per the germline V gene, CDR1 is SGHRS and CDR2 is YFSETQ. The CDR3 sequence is CASSLSGDGYGYTF. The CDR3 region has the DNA TGCGCCAGCAGCTTGTCGGGGGATGGCTATGGCTACACCTTC.

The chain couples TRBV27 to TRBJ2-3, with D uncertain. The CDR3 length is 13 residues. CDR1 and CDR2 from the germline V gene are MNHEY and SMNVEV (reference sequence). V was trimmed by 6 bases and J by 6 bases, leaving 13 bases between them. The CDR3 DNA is TGTGCCAGCAGCGTCCAAACAAGGGATACGCAGTATTTT. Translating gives CASSVQTRDTQYF.

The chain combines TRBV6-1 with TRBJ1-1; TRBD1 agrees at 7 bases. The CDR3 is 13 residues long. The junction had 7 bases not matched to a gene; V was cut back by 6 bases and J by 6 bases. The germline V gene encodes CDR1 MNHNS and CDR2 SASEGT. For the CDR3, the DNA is TGTGCCAGCAGACAGGGGTTCGGATCTGAAGCTTTCTTT. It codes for CASRQGFGSEAFF.

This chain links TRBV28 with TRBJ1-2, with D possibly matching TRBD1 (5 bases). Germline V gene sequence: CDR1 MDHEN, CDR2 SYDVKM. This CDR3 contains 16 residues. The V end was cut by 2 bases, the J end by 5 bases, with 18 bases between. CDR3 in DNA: TGTGCCAGCAGTTTAGACCTCAGCCAGGGATCATATGGCTACACCTTC. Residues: CASSLDLSQGSYGYTF.

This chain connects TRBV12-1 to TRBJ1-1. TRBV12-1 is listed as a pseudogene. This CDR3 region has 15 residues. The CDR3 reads CASRANRAGRTEAFF. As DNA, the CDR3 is TGTGCCAGCAGGGCTAACAGGGCCGGGAGGACTGAAGCTTTCTTT.

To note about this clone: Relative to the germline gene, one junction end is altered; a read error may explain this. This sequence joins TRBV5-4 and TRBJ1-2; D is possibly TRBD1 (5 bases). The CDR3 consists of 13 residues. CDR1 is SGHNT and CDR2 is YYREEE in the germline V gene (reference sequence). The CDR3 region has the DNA TGTGCCAGCAGCTTGGTGGGTCTTGAGGGAGGGGCCTTC. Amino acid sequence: CASSLVGLEGGAF.

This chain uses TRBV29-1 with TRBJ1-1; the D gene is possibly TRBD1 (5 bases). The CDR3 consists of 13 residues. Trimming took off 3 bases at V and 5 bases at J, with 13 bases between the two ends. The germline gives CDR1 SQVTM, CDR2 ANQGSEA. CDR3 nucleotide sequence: TGCAGCGTTGATTTATCTGGGGGAACTGAAGCTTTCTTT. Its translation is CSVDLSGGTEAFF. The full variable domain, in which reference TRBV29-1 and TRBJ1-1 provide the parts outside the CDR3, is SAVISQKPSRDICQRGTSLTIQCQVDSQVTMMFWYRQQPGQSLTLIATANQGSEATYESGFVIDKFPISRPNLTFSTLTVSNMSPEDSSIYLCSVDLSGGTEAFFGQGTRLTVV.

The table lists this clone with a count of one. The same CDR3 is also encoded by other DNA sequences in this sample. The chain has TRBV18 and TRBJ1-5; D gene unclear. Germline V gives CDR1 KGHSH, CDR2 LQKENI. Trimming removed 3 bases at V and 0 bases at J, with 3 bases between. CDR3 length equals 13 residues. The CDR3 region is CASSPSSNQPQHF. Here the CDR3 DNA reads TGTGCCAGCTCACCGAGTAGCAATCAGCCCCAGCATTTT. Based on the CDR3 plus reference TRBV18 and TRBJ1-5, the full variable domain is NAGVMQNPRHLVRRRGQEARLRCSPMKGHSHVYWYRQLPEEGLKFMVYLQKENIIDESGMPKERFSAEFPKEGPSILRIQQVVRGDSAAYFCASSPSSNQPQHFGDGTRLSIL.

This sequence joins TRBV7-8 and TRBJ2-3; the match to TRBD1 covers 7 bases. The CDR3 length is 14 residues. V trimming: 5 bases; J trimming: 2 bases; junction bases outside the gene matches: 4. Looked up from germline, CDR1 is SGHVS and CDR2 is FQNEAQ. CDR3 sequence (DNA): TGTGCCAGCAGCCGACAGGGTCCCACAGATACGCAGTATTTT. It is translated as CASSRQGPTDTQYF.

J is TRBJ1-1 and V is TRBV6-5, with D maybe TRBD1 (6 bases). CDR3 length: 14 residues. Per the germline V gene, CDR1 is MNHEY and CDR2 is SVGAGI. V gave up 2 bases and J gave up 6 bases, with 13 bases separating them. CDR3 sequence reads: CASSYTDSKPEAFF. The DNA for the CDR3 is TGTGCCAGCAGTTACACGGACAGTAAGCCTGAAGCTTTCTTT.

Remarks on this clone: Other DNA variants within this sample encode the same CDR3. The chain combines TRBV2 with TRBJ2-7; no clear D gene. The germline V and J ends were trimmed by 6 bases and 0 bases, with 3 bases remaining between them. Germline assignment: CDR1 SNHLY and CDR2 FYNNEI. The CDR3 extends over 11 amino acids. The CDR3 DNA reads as TGTGCCAGCAGCAACTCCTACGAGCAGTACTTC. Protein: CASSNSYEQYF.

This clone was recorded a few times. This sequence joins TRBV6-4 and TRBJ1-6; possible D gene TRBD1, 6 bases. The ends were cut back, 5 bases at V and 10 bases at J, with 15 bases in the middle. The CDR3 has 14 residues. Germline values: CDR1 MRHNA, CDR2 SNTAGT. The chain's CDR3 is CASSHRAFRSPLHF. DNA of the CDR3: TGTGCCAGCAGTCACAGGGCTTTTCGGTCACCCCTCCACTTT.

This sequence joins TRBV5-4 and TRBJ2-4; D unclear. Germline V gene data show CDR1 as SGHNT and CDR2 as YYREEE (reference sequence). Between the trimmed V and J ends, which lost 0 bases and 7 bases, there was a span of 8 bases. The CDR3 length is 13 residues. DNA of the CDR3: TGTGCCAGCAGCTTGGCTCCTTCTAACATTCAGTACTTC. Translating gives CASSLAPSNIQYF. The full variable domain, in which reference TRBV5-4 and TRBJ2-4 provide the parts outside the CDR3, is ETGVTQSPTHLIKTRGQQVTLRCSSQSGHNTVSWYQQALGQGPQFIFQYYREEENGRGNFPPRFSGLQFPNYSSELNVNALELDDSALYLCASSLAPSNIQYFGAGTRLSVL.

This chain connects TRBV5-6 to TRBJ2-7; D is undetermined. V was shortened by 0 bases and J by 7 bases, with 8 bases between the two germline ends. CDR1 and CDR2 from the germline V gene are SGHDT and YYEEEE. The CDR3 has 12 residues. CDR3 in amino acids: CASSLVSREQYF. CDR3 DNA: TGTGCCAGCAGCTTGGTAAGTCGGGAGCAGTACTTC.

As DNA, the CDR3 is TGTGCCAGCAGTGTTGGATCAGGGTCCCACGAGCAGTACTTC. Its protein is CASSVGSGSHEQYF. The chain combines TRBV6-1 with TRBJ2-7, with D perhaps matching TRBD1 (5 bases). Germline CDR1 reads MNHNS; CDR2 reads SASEGT. There are 14 residues in the CDR3. Deletions cut 4 bases from V and 5 bases from J, with 15 bases between.

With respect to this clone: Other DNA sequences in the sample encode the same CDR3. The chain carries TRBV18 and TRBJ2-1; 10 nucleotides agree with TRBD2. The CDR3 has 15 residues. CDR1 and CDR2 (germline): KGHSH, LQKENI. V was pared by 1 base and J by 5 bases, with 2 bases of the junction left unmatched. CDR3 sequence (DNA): TGTGCCAGCTCACCACGGCTAGCGGGAGACAATGAGCAGTTCTTC. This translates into CASSPRLAGDNEQFF.

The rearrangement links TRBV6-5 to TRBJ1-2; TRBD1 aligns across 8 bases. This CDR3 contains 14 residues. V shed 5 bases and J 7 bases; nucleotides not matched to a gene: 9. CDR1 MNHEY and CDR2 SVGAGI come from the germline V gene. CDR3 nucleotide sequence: TGTGCCAGCAGTACGTCAACAGGGGGTGGTGGCTACACCTTC. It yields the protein CASSTSTGGGGYTF.

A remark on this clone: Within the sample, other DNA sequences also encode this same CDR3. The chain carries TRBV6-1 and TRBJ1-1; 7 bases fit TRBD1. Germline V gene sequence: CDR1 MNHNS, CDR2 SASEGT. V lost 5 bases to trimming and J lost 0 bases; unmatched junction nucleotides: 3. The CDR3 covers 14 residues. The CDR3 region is CASSLQGLNTEAFF. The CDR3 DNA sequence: TGTGCCAGCAGTCTACAGGGGTTGAACACTGAAGCTTTCTTT.